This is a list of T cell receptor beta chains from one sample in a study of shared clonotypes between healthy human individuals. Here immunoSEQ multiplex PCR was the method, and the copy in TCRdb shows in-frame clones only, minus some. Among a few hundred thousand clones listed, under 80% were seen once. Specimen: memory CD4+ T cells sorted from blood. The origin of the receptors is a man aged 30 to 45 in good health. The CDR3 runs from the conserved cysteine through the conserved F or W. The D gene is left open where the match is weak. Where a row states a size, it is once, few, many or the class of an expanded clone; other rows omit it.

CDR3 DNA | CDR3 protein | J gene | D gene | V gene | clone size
TGTGCCAGCAGCTTGGCCGGAACCTCCTACGAGCAGTACTTC | CASSLAGTSYEQYF | TRBJ2-7 | - | TRBV5-4 | few
TGTGCCAGCAGTTTCCTGGGGGGGGAAGCTTTCTTT | CASSFLGGEAFF | TRBJ1-1 | - | TRBV28 | -
TGTGCCAGCAGCATATCCGGGACAGGGACCCACGAGCAGTACTTC | CASSISGTGTHEQYF | TRBJ2-7 | TRBD1 | TRBV5-4 | many
TGTGCCAGCAGCCGCCGTAAGGCGGGAAGGGACACTGAAGCTTTCTTT | CASSRRKAGRDTEAFF | TRBJ1-1 | - | TRBV27 | -
TGTGCCAGCAGCTTTTGGGCTACAGGGAGAAGCACAGATACGCAGTATTTT | CASSFWATGRSTDTQYF | TRBJ2-3 | - | TRBV5-8 | -
TGTGCCAGCAGCCTTCAGACAGGGGACTACGAGCAGTACTTC | CASSLQTGDYEQYF | TRBJ2-7 | TRBD1 | TRBV11-3 | -
TGTGCCAGTAGTATAAATGTGAACACTGAAGCTTTCTTT | CASSINVNTEAFF | TRBJ1-1 | - | TRBV19 | few
TGTGCCAGCAGCTCTCCGCCCTCCTACGAGCAGTACTTC | CASSSPPSYEQYF | TRBJ2-7 | - | TRBV6-1 | once
TGTGCCTGGAAGGCTAGCGGGAGAACCTACGAGCAGTACTTC | CAWKASGRTYEQYF | TRBJ2-7 | TRBD2 | TRBV30 | -
TGTGCCAGCAGCTTAGGACAGGACAGTGAAGCTTTCTTT | CASSLGQDSEAFF | TRBJ1-1 | - | TRBV7-2 | -
TGTGCCAGCAGTGGTGCGACAGGGAGTAATGAAAAACTGTTTTTT | CASSGATGSNEKLFF | TRBJ1-4 | TRBD1 | TRBV2 | once
TGTGCCAGCAGCTTGTTAGAGGGACGGGACTACGAGCAGTACTTC | CASSLLEGRDYEQYF | TRBJ2-7 | - | TRBV5-5 | -
TGTGCCAGCAGAAAGACAGTGGCTGGAAACACCATATATTTT | CASRKTVAGNTIYF | TRBJ1-3 | - | TRBV6-5 | -
TGTGCCTGGAAGAAGGGACCCTCAAGCTACGAGCAGTACTTC | CAWKKGPSSYEQYF | TRBJ2-7 | - | TRBV30 | -
TGTGCCAGCAGCTTAGTGGCGGGCACCGGGGAGCTGTTTTTT | CASSLVAGTGELFF | TRBJ2-2 | - | TRBV7-4 | -
TGTGCCAGCAGCTTATCTAGCGGGTGGAATGAGCAGTTCTTC | CASSLSSGWNEQFF | TRBJ2-1 | TRBD2 | TRBV7-7 | -
TGTGCCAGCAGTGGGCTAGCGGGAGGCAATGAGCAGTTCTTC | CASSGLAGGNEQFF | TRBJ2-1 | TRBD2 | TRBV2 | -